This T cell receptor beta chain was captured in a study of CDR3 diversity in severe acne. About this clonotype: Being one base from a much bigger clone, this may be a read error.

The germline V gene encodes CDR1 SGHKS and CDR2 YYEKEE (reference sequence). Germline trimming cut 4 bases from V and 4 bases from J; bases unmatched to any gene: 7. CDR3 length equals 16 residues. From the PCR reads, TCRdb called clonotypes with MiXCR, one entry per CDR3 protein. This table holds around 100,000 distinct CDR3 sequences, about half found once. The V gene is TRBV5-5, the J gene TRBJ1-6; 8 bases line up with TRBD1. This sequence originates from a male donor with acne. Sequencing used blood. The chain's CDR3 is CASSPPGGEYNSPLHF. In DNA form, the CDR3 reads TGTGCCAGCAGCCCACCAGGGGGCGAGTATAATTCACCCCTCCACTTT.